Described below is a single TCR beta chain sequence and its context. The assay was immunoSEQ multiplex PCR, and TCRdb's table has in-frame clones only and misses some. The table records roughly 38,000 clones, just over 85% of them present only once. The data originate from a study of T cells in localized non-small cell lung cancer. Germline CDR1 and CDR2: SGHTS and YDEGEE. The V gene end was trimmed by 3 bases and the J gene end by 4 bases; junction bases not matched to a gene: 3. This CDR3 is built from 14 residues. The sample here was peripheral blood mononuclear cells, taken before any cancer treatment. The V and J genes are TRBV5-8 and TRBJ1-5; 8 bases fit TRBD1. The TCR was taken from a male donor aged 60 or over with stage II lung adenocarcinoma. The DNA for the CDR3 is TGTGCCAGCAGCTCGAGGACAGGGAATCAGCCCCAGCATTTT. It codes for CASSSRTGNQPQHF.